This TCR beta chain was identified in a study of CD8+CD57+ T cells in acquired aplastic anemia. For CDR3 and TCR beta VDJ profiling, genomic DNA was the template used. TCRdb re-called the reads through MiXCR, storing one row per CDR3 protein. The data contain around 130,000 distinct CDR3 sequences, 50% to 60% of them singletons. Study-level points and caveats: CD8+ Simpson's diversity showed no significant patient-control difference.

Trimming removed 1 base from V and 9 bases from J, with 4 bases in between. CDR1 and CDR2 from the germline V gene are WNHNN and SYGVQD (reference sequence). CDR3 size: 12 residues. On this clonotype itself: The target antigen is unknown.

Flow cytometry had shown expanded CD8+CD57+ cells in the patients chosen for sequencing. There were no patients without severe acquired aplastic anemia. Source material: sorted CD4+, CD8+, or CD8+CD57+ T cells (not recorded which) from PBMCs. The V gene is TRBV10-1, the J gene TRBJ1-6; D gene uncertain. The TCR was taken from a human donor with aplastic anemia. CDR3 in amino acids: CASSEFGSPLHF. Here the CDR3 DNA reads TGCGCCAGCAGTGAGTTTGGTTCACCCCTCCACTTT.